A selection of T cell receptor beta chains follows, all from one sample in a study of cytomegalovirus exposure and HLA in healthy donors. Clones were read by immunoSEQ multiplex PCR, and TCRdb kept only the in-frame ones, dropping some. This table holds roughly 71,000 clones, 74% found once. Sequencing was carried out using PBMCs. These receptors all come from a human donor in good health. CDR3s include the opening cysteine and the closing phenylalanine or tryptophan. Each record gives: J gene, V gene, clone size, CDR3 length, D gene, CDR3 protein, CDR3 DNA. D genes are given only for firm matches. Size is stated for part of the rows, as once, few or many counts, or as a class when the clone is expanded.

>TRBJ1-5|TRBV19|.|12|.
CASSISYQPQHF
TGTGCCAGTAGTATTAGCTATCAGCCCCAGCATTTT
>TRBJ2-1|TRBV9|.|15|.
CASSPTGSSYNEQFF
TGTGCCAGCAGTCCTACAGGGAGTTCCTACAATGAGCAGTTCTTC
>TRBJ1-2|TRBV28|.|15|.
CASRGGLTAFYGYTF
TGTGCCAGCAGGGGGGGGCTGACAGCCTTCTATGGCTACACCTTC
>TRBJ2-7|TRBV7-9|.|13|TRBD2
CASSSSGSYEQYF
TGTGCCAGCAGCTCCAGCGGGAGCTACGAGCAGTACTTC
>TRBJ2-3|TRBV25-1|.|15|TRBD1
CASSARDRDADTQYF
TGTGCCAGCAGTGCCCGGGACAGGGACGCAGATACGCAGTATTTT
>TRBJ2-2|TRBV28|.|13|.
CASDNSPTGELFF
TGTGCCAGCGACAACTCGCCCACCGGGGAGCTGTTTTTT
>TRBJ2-1|TRBV7-3|.|15|TRBD2
CASSLPGGWSNEQFF
TGTGCCAGCAGTCTTCCGGGAGGTTGGTCGAATGAGCAGTTCTTC
>TRBJ2-3|TRBV6-4|.|13|TRBD2
CASQRELGDTQYF
TGTGCCAGCCAGCGGGAGTTAGGAGATACGCAGTATTTT
>TRBJ1-1|TRBV30|once|14|.
CAWSVIQGGTEAFF
TGTGCCTGGAGTGTAATACAGGGTGGTACTGAAGCTTTCTTT
>TRBJ1-2|TRBV9|few|14|.
CASSVGGANYGYTF
TGTGCCAGCAGCGTCGGGGGGGCTAACTATGGCTACACCTTC
>TRBJ1-2|TRBV4-1|.|17|TRBD1
CASSQVTLATGYSGYTF
TGCGCCAGCAGCCAAGTGACCTTGGCGACAGGGTATAGCGGCTACACCTTC
>TRBJ2-3|TRBV5-1|.|18|.
CASSPEWTAELSTDTQYF
TGCGCCAGCAGCCCCGAATGGACAGCTGAACTTAGCACAGATACGCAGTATTTT
>TRBJ2-7|TRBV20-1|.|11|.
CSASEEHEQYF
TGCAGTGCCTCCGAGGAGCACGAGCAGTACTTC
>TRBJ2-5|TRBV5-1|.|17|TRBD2
CASSQRTSGSDKETQYF
TGCGCCAGCAGCCAGAGGACTAGCGGGAGTGATAAGGAGACCCAGTACTTC
>TRBJ2-7|TRBV19|.|12|.
CASSMNRGEQYF
TGTGCCAGTAGTATGAATAGGGGTGAGCAGTACTTC
>TRBJ1-1|TRBV7-9|.|11|.
CASSPGQEAFF
TGTGCCAGCAGCCCAGGACAAGAAGCTTTCTTT
>TRBJ1-1|TRBV5-1|few|15|TRBD1
CASRKSTGVNTEAFF
TGCGCCAGCAGAAAATCGACAGGGGTGAACACTGAAGCTTTCTTT
>TRBJ2-6|TRBV2|once|17|TRBD1
CASRPVGQGAGANVLTF
TGTGCCAGCAGACCCGTAGGACAGGGAGCCGGGGCCAACGTCCTGACTTTC
>TRBJ1-3|TRBV7-8|.|15|.
CASTPAGTIIGTIYF
TGTGCCAGCACCCCAGCGGGGACAATTATAGGCACCATATATTTT
>TRBJ2-3|TRBV5-1|.|15|.
CASSQGGGIVDTQYF
TGCGCCAGCAGCCAAGGGGGAGGGATCGTCGACACGCAGTATTTT
>TRBJ1-1|TRBV5-1|once|13|.
CASSLQQNTEAFF
TGCGCCAGCAGCTTGCAACAGAACACTGAAGCTTTCTTT
>TRBJ2-2|TRBV18|.|15|TRBD2
CASRHRTSDPGELFF
TGTGCCAGCCGGCACAGGACTAGCGATCCCGGGGAGCTGTTTTTT
>TRBJ2-2|TRBV7-8|few|15|.
CASTAAGWDTGELFF
TGTGCCAGCACCGCCGCAGGGTGGGACACCGGGGAGCTGTTTTTT
>TRBJ2-5|TRBV5-5|.|16|.
CASSLEIARYQETQYF
TGTGCCAGCAGCTTGGAAATCGCCCGGTACCAAGAGACCCAGTACTTC
>TRBJ2-2|TRBV19|few|17|.
CATNPVGGRGNTGELFF
TGTGCCACTAATCCGGTGGGAGGTAGGGGTAACACCGGGGAGCTGTTTTTT
>TRBJ1-2|TRBV6-5|few|13|TRBD1
CASSPGQGSGYTF
TGTGCCAGCAGTCCTGGACAGGGCAGCGGCTACACCTTC
>TRBJ1-2|TRBV6-1|.|15|.
CASSEAEGTGSGYTF
TGTGCCAGCAGTGAGGCGGAGGGAACGGGTAGTGGCTACACCTTC
>TRBJ2-7|TRBV28|.|14|.
CASSPRGGRSKQYF
TGTGCCAGCAGCCCCCGGGGAGGCAGGTCTAAGCAGTACTTC
>TRBJ2-1|TRBV7-2|once|15|TRBD2
CASSFGLARYNEQFF
TGTGCCAGCAGCTTCGGACTAGCGCGCTACAATGAGCAGTTCTTC
>TRBJ2-7|TRBV28|.|13|.
CASSLDFIHEQYF
TGTGCCAGCAGTTTAGACTTCATCCACGAGCAGTACTTC
>TRBJ2-1|TRBV6-5|.|14|.
CASQEGRVYNEQFF
TGTGCCAGTCAGGAGGGGCGGGTGTACAATGAGCAGTTCTTC
>TRBJ1-5|TRBV7-2|.|17|.
CASSLDSGSYSNQPQHF
TGTGCCAGCAGCTTAGATTCGGGGAGTTATAGCAATCAGCCCCAGCATTTT
>TRBJ2-3|TRBV7-6|.|14|.
CASSFGRVVDTQYF
TGTGCCAGCAGCTTTGGCAGGGTGGTAGATACGCAGTATTTT
>TRBJ2-7|TRBV7-9|.|12|.
CASSLTAYEQYF
TGTGCCAGCAGCCTGACAGCCTACGAGCAGTACTTC
>TRBJ1-5|TRBV6-1|.|13|.
CASSEVRVQPQHF
TGTGCCAGCAGTGAAGTCAGGGTTCAGCCCCAGCATTTT
>TRBJ2-7|TRBV7-8|.|12|.
CASSLGNREQYF
TGTGCCAGCAGCTTAGGGAACAGGGAGCAGTACTTC
>TRBJ2-3|TRBV4-2|.|16|TRBD2
CASHGGSGSNTDTQYF
TGTGCCAGCCACGGGGGTAGCGGGAGCAACACAGATACGCAGTATTTT
>TRBJ2-1|TRBV6-5|.|13|.
CASSYLGLGEQFF
TGTGCCAGCAGTTACCTGGGGCTTGGGGAGCAGTTCTTC
>TRBJ2-1|TRBV7-3|.|16|.
CASSLGPMAGYNEQFF
TGTGCCAGCAGCTTAGGGCCCATGGCAGGGTACAATGAGCAGTTCTTC
>TRBJ2-5|TRBV7-3|few|15|.
CASSLAGVQGETQYF
TGTGCCAGCAGCTTAGCGGGAGTTCAGGGGGAGACCCAGTACTTC
>TRBJ2-1|TRBV10-3|few|14|TRBD2
CATGTSGSFNEQFF
TGTGCCACCGGGACTAGCGGCTCTTTCAATGAGCAGTTCTTC
>TRBJ1-1|TRBV19|.|14|.
CASIAEALETEAFF
TGTGCCAGTATAGCAGAGGCACTAGAAACTGAAGCTTTCTTT
>TRBJ1-4|TRBV6-5|.|14|.
CASSYDRINEKLFF
TGTGCCAGCAGTTACGACAGGATTAATGAAAAACTGTTTTTT
>TRBJ2-3|TRBV28|.|16|TRBD2
CASSLALAGATDTQYF
TGTGCCAGCAGTTTAGCCCTAGCGGGAGCTACAGATACGCAGTATTTT
>TRBJ2-3|TRBV10-1|.|13|.
CASSEQGLPMQYF
TGCGCCAGCAGTGAGCAGGGACTCCCGATGCAGTATTTT
>TRBJ1-3|TRBV30|.|14|TRBD1
CAWGTGPSGNTIYF
TGTGCCTGGGGGACAGGACCTTCTGGAAACACCATATATTTT
>TRBJ2-5|TRBV9|.|14|.
CASSVSPSAVTQYF
TGTGCCAGCAGCGTGAGTCCTAGCGCGGTGACCCAGTACTTC
>TRBJ2-3|TRBV29-1|few|14|TRBD2
CSVERAGGRDTQYF
TGCAGCGTTGAAAGAGCGGGAGGTAGAGATACGCAGTATTTT
>TRBJ2-7|TRBV6-1|.|14|TRBD2
CASSLLAAQSEQYF
TGTGCCAGCAGTCTACTAGCGGCCCAGAGCGAGCAGTACTTC